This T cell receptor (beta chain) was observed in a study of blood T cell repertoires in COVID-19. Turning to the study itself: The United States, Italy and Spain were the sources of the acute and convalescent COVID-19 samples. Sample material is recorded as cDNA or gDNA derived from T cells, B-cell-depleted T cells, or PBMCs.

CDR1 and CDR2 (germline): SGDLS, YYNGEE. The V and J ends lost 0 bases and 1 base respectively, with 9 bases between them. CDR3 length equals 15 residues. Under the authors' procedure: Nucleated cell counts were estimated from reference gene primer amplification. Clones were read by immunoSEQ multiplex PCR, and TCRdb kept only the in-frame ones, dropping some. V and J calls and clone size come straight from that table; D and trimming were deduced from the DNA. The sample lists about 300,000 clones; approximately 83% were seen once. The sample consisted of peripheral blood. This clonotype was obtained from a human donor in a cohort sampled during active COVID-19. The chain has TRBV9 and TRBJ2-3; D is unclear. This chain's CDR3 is CASSVGPAGTDTQYF. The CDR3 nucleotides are TGTGCCAGCAGCGTAGGCCCTGCGGGCACAGATACGCAGTATTTT.